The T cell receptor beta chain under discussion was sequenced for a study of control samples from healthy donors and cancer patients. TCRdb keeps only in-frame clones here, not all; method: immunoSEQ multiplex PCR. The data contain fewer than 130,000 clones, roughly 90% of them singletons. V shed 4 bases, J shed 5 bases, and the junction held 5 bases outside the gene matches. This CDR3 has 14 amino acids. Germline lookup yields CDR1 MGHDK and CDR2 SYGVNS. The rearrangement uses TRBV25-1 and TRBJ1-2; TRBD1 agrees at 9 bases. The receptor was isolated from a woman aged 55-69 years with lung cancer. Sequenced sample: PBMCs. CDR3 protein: CASSGLDRGYGYTF. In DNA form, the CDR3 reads TGTGCCAGCAGTGGCTTAGACAGGGGGTATGGCTACACCTTC.